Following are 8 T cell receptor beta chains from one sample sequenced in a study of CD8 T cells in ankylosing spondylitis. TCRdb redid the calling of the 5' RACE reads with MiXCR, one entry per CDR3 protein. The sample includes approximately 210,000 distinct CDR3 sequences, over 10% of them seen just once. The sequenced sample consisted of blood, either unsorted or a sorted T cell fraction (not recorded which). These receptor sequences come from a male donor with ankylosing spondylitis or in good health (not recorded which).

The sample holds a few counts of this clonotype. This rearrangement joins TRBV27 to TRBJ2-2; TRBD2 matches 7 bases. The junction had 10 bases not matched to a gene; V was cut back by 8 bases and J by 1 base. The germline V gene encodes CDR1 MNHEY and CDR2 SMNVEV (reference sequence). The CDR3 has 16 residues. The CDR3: CASALEAGLNTGELFF. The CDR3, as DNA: TGTGCCAGCGCCCTTGAAGCGGGGTTGAACACCGGGGAGCTGTTTTTT.

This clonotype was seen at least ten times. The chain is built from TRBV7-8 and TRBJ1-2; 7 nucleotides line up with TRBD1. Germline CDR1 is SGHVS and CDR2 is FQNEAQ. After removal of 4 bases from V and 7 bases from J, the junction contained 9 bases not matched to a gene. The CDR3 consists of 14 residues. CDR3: CASSSDRVLSGYTF. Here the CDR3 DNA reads TGTGCCAGCAGCTCAGACAGGGTGCTCAGTGGCTACACCTTC.

As DNA, the CDR3 is TGTGCCAGTAGCTGGACTAGCGGGAGTAGCTTATACGAGCAGTACTTC. Translating it yields CASSWTSGSSLYEQYF. J is TRBJ2-7 and V is TRBV19; 13 positions agree with TRBD2. V lost 6 bases to trimming and J lost 4 bases; unmatched junction nucleotides: 9. Germline CDR1 and CDR2: LNHDA and SQIVND (reference sequence). CDR3 length: 16 amino acids. The complete variable domain, with remaining parts taken from reference TRBV19 and TRBJ2-7, reads DGGITQSPKYLFRKEGQNVTLSCEQNLNHDAMYWYRQDPGQGLRLIYYSQIVNDFQKGDIAEGYSVSREKKESFPLTVTSAQKNPTAFYLCASSWTSGSSLYEQYFGPGTRLTVT.

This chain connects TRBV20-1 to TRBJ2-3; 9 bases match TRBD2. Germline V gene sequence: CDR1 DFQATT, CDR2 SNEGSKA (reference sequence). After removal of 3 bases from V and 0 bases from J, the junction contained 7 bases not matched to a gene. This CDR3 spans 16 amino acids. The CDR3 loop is CSARVVSGGSTDTQYF. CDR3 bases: TGCAGTGCTAGGGTGGTTAGCGGGGGAAGCACAGATACGCAGTATTTT.

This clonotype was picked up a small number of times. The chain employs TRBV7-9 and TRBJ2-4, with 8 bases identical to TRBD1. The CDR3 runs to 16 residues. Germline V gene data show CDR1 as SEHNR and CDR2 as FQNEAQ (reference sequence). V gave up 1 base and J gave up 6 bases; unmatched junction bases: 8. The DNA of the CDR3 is TGTGCCAGCAGCTTAGGCGGACAGGGATGGGGAAACATTCAGTACTTC. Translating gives CASSLGGQGWGNIQYF.

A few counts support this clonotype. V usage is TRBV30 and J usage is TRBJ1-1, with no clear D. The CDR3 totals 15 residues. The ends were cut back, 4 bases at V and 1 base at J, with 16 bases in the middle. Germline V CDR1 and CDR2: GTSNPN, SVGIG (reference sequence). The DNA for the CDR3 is TGTGCCTGGACCCGTAGAGGGCTGGGGAACACTGAAGCTTTCTTT. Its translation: CAWTRRGLGNTEAFF.

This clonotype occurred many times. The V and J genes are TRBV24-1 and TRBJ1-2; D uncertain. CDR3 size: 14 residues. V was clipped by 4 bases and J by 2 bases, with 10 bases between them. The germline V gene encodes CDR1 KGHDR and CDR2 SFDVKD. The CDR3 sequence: CATSDPTVNYGYTF. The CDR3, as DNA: TGTGCCACCAGTGACCCCACAGTCAACTATGGCTACACCTTC.

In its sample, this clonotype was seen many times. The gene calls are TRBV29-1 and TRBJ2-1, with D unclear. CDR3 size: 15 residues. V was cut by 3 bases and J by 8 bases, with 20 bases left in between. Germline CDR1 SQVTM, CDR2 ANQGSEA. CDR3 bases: TGCAGCGTTGATTGGCCCCAGGCCCCACGCGATGAGCAGTTCTTC. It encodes CSVDWPQAPRDEQFF.